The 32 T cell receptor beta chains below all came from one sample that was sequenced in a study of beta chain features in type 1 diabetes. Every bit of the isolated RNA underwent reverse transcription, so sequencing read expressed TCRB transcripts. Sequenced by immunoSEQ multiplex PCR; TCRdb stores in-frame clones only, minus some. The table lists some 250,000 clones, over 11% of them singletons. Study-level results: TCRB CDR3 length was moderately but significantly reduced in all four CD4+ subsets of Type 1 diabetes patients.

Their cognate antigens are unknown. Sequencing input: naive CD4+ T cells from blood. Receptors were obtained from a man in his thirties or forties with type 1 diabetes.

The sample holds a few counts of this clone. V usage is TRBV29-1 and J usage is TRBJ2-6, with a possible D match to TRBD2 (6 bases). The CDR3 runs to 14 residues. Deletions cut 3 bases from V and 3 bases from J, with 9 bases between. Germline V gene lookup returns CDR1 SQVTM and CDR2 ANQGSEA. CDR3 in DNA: TGCAGCGTTGACGGGGGTCTTGGGGCCAACGTCCTGACTTTC. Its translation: CSVDGGLGANVLTF.

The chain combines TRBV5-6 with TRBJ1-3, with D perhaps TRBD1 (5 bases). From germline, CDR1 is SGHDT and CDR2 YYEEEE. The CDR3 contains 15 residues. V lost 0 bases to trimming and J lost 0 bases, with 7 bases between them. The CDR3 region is CASSLGQISGNTIYF. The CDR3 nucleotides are TGTGCCAGCAGCTTGGGACAGATCTCTGGAAACACCATATATTTT.

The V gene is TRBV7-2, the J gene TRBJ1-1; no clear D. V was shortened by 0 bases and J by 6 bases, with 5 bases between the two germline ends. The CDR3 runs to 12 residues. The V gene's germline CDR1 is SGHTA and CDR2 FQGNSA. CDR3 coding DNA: TGTGCCAGCAGCTTAGCCCTCTCTGAAGCTTTCTTT. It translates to CASSLALSEAFF. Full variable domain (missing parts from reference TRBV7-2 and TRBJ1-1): GAGVSQSPSNKVTEKGKDVELRCDPISGHTALYWYRQSLGQGLEFLIYFQGNSAPDKSGLPSDRFSAERTGGSVSTLTIQRTQQEDSAVYLCASSLALSEAFFGQGTRLTVV.

In nucleotides, the CDR3 is TGCGCCAGCAGCTCCGGGAGGGAGGGTAATGAAGCTTTCTTT. The encoded protein is CASSSGREGNEAFF. This rearrangement joins TRBV5-1 to TRBJ1-1; D remains unclear. Germline CDR1 and CDR2: SGHRS and YFSETQ. The CDR3 is 14 amino acids. V was cut by 3 bases and J by 7 bases, with 16 bases left in between.

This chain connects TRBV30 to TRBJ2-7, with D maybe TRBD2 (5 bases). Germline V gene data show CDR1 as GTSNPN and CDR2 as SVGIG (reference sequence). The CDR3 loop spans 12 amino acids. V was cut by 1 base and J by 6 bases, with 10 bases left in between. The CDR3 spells CAWSGGSGEQYF. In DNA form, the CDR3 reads TGTGCCTGGAGTGGAGGGTCTGGCGAGCAGTACTTC. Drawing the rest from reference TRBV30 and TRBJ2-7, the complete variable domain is SQTIHQWPATLVQPVGSPLSLECTVEGTSNPNLYWYRQAAGRGLQLLFYSVGIGQISSEVPQNLSASRPQDRQFILSSKKLLLSDSGFYLCAWSGGSGEQYFGPGTRLTVT.

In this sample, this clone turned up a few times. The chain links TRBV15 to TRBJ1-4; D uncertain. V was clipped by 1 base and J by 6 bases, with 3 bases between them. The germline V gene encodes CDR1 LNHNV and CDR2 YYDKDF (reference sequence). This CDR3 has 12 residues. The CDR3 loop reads CATSRGDEKLFF. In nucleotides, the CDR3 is TGTGCCACCAGCAGAGGCGATGAAAAACTGTTTTTT. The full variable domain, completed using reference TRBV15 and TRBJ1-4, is DAMVIQNPRYQVTQFGKPVTLSCSQTLNHNVMYWYQQKSSQAPKLLFHYYDKDFNNEADTPDNFQSRRPNTSFCFLDIRSPGLGDTAMYLCATSRGDEKLFFGSGTQLSVL.

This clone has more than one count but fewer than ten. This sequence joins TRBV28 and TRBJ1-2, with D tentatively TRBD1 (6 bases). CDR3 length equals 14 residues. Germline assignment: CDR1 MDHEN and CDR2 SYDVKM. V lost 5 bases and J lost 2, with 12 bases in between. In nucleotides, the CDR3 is TGTGCCAGCAGTCTCAGTGGGACAAACTATGGCTACACCTTC. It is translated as CASSLSGTNYGYTF.

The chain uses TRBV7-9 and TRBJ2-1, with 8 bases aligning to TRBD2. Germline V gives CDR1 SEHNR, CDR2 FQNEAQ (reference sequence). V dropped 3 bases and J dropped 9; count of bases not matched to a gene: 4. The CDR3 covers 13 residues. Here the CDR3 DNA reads TGTGCCAGCAGCTTCGGGGGGGCAGGTGAGCAGTTCTTC. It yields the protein CASSFGGAGEQFF.

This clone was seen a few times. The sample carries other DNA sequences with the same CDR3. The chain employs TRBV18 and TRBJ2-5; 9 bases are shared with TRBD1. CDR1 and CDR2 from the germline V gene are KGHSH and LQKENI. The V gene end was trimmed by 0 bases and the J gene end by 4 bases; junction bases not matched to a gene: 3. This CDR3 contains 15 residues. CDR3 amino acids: CASSPPGQGGETQYF. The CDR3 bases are TGTGCCAGCTCACCACCGGGACAGGGAGGAGAGACCCAGTACTTC.

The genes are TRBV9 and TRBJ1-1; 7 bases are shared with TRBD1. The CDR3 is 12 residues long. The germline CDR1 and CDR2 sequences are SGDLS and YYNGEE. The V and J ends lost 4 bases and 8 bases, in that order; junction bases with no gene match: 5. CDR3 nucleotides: TGTGCCAGCAGCTCTCAGGACAGGGAAGCTTTCTTT. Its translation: CASSSQDREAFF.

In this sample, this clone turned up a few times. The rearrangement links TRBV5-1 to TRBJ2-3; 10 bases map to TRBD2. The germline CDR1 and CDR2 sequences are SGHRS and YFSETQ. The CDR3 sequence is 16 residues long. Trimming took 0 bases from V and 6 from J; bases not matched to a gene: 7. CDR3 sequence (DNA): TGCGCCAGCAGCTTGGAGCCTAGCGGGGGCGGGGATACGCAGTATTTT. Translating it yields CASSLEPSGGGDTQYF.

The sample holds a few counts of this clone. In DNA form, the CDR3 reads TGTGCCAGCAGCCCGAGGGTGGCTTACAATGAGCAGTTCTTC. The encoded protein is CASSPRVAYNEQFF. The chain joins TRBV7-9 to TRBJ2-1; a possible D gene is TRBD2 (5 bases). Germline V gives CDR1 SEHNR, CDR2 FQNEAQ (reference sequence). V lost 5 bases and J 4 bases, leaving 12 bases between the germline ends. The CDR3 spans 14 residues. Variable domain in full (rest from reference TRBV7-9 and TRBJ2-1): DTGVSQNPRHKITKRGQNVTFRCDPISEHNRLYWYRQTLGQGPEFLTYFQNEAQLEKSRLLSDRFSAERPKGSFSTLEIQRTEQGDSAMYLCASSPRVAYNEQFFGPGTRLTVL.

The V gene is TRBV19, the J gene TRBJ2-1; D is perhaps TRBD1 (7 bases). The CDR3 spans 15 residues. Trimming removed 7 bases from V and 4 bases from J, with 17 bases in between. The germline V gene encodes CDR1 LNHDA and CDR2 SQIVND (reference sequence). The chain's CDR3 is CASTQGGGAYNEQFF. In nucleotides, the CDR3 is TGTGCCAGTACACAAGGGGGCGGGGCATACAATGAGCAGTTCTTC. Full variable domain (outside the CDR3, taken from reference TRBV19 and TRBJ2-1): DGGITQSPKYLFRKEGQNVTLSCEQNLNHDAMYWYRQDPGQGLRLIYYSQIVNDFQKGDIAEGYSVSREKKESFPLTVTSAQKNPTAFYLCASTQGGGAYNEQFFGPGTRLTVL.

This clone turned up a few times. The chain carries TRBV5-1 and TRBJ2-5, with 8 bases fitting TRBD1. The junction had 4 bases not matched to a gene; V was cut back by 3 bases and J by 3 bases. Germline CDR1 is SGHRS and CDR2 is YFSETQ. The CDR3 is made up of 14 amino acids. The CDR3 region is CASSSTQGEETQYF. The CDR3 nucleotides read TGCGCCAGCAGCTCGACACAGGGGGAAGAGACCCAGTACTTC.

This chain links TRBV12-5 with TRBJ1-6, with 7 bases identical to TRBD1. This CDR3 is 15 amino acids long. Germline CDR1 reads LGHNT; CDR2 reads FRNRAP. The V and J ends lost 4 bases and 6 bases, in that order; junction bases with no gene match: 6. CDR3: CASGSGQPGNSPLHF. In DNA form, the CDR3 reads TGTGCTAGTGGTTCGGGACAGCCGGGTAATTCACCCCTCCACTTT.

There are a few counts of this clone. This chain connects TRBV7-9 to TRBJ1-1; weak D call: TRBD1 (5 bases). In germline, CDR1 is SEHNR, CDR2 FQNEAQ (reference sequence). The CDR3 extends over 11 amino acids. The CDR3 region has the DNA TGTGCAGGGGAGGCGAACACTGAAGCTTTCTTT. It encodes CAGEANTEAFF.

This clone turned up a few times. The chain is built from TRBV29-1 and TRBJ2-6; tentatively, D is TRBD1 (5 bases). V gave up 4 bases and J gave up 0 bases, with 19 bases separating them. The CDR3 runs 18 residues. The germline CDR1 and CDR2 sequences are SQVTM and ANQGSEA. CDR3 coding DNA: TGCAGCGTTGGACTGCCTAGGGGCTCGCTCTCTGGGGCCAACGTCCTGACTTTC. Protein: CSVGLPRGSLSGANVLTF.

The CDR3 nucleotides are TGCGCCAGCAGCTTGGCCAAGACTAGCGGGGGCAATGAGCAGTTCTTC. Translating gives CASSLAKTSGGNEQFF. The chain has TRBV5-1 and TRBJ2-1; 12 positions match TRBD2. The CDR3 runs 16 residues. The ends lost 0 bases at V and 6 bases at J; junction bases unmatched: 4. The germline gives CDR1 SGHRS, CDR2 YFSETQ.

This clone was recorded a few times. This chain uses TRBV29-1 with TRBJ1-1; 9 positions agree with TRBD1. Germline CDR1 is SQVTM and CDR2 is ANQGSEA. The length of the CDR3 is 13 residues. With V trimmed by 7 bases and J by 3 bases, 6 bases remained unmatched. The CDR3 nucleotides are TGCAGCGCTCGGGACAGGGCGCACACTGAAGCTTTCTTT. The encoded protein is CSARDRAHTEAFF.

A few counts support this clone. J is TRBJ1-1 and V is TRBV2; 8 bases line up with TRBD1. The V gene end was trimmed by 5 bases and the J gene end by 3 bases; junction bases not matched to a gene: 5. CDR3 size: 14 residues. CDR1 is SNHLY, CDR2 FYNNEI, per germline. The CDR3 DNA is TGTGCCAGCAGTCCCGGACAGGGCTACACTGAAGCTTTCTTT. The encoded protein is CASSPGQGYTEAFF.

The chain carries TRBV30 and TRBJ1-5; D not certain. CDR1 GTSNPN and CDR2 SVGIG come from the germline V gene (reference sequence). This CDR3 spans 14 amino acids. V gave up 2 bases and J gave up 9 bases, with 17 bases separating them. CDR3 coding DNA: TGTGCCTGGAGTACCAGTCCCCTTCATCGGCCCCAGCATTTT. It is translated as CAWSTSPLHRPQHF.

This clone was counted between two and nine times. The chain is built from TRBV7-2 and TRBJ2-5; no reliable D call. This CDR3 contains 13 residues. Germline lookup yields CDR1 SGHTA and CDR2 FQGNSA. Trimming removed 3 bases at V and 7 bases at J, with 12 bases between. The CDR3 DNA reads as TGTGCCAGCAGCTTTGGTGATCAGTGGACCCAGTACTTC. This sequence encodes CASSFGDQWTQYF.

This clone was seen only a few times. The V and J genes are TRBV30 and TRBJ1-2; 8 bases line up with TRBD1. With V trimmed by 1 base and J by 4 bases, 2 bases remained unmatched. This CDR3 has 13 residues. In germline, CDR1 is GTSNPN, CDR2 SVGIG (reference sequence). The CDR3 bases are TGTGCCTGGAGTGGGGGGACAGGCTATGGCTACACCTTC. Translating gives CAWSGGTGYGYTF.

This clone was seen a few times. CDR3 loop: CSVGGGSKETQYF. Written as DNA, the CDR3 is TGCAGCGTTGGGGGGGGTTCAAAAGAGACCCAGTACTTC. This chain links TRBV29-1 with TRBJ2-5, with 7 positions matching TRBD2. Germline assignment: CDR1 SQVTM and CDR2 ANQGSEA. This CDR3 is built from 13 residues. V shed 4 bases and J 3 bases; nucleotides not matched to a gene: 5.

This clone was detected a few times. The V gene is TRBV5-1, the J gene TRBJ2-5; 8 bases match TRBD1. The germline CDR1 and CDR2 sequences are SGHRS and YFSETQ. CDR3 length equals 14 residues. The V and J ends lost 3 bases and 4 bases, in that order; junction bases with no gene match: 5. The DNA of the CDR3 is TGCGCCAGCAGCTATGGACAGGGTAGAGAGACCCAGTACTTC. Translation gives CASSYGQGRETQYF.

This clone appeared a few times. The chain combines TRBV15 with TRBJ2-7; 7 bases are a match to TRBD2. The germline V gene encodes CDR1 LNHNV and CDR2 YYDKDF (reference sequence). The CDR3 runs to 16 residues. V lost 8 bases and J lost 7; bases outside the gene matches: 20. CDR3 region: CATAGDYASATGEQYF. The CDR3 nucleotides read TGTGCCACCGCCGGGGACTACGCGTCGGCGACGGGGGAGCAGTACTTC.

The CDR3 DNA sequence: TGCGCCAGCAGCCAAGATGGGGACAGCCTTAATGAAAAACTGTTTTTT. Its protein product is CASSQDGDSLNEKLFF. V usage is TRBV4-1 and J usage is TRBJ1-4, with TRBD1 matching over 7 bases. CDR1 and CDR2 (germline): MGHRA, YSYEKL. V dropped 0 bases and J dropped 4; count of bases not matched to a gene: 5. The CDR3 is 16 amino acids.

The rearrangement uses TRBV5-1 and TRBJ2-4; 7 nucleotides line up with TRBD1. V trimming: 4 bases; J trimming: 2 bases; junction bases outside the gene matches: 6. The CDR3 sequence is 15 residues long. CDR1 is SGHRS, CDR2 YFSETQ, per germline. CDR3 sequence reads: CASSEMTGTKNIQYF. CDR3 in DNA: TGCGCCAGCAGCGAAATGACAGGGACCAAAAACATTCAGTACTTC.

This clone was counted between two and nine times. CDR3 DNA: TGTGCCATCCGGGACAGCCGTAATTCACCCCTCCACTTT. Protein sequence: CAIRDSRNSPLHF. This chain connects TRBV2 to TRBJ1-6; TRBD1 agrees at 7 bases. Trimming removed 10 bases from V and 6 bases from J; junction bases left unmatched: 6. Germline lookup yields CDR1 SNHLY and CDR2 FYNNEI. The CDR3 is made up of 13 amino acids.

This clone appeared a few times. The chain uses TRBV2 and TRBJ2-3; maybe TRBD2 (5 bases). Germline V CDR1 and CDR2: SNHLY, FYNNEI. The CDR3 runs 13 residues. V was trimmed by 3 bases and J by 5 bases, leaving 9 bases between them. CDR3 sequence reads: CASSDGVGDTQYF. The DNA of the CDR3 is TGTGCCAGCAGTGACGGGGTTGGAGATACGCAGTATTTT.

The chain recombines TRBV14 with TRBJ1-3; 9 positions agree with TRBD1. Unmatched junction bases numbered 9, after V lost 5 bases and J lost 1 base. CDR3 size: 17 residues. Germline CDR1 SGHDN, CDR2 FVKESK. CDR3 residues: CASSNGQGLLSGNTIYF. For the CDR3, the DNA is TGTGCCAGCAGCAACGGACAGGGGTTACTTTCTGGAAACACCATATATTTT.

This chain's CDR3 is CASSPRLAGRQETQYF. The CDR3 DNA reads TGTGCCAGCAGCCCCAGATTAGCGGGCCGCCAAGAGACCCAGTACTTC. The chain couples TRBV14 to TRBJ2-5; 7 positions agree with TRBD2. The V segment lost 4 bases and the J segment 1 base; nucleotides outside the gene matches: 9. The CDR3 sequence is 16 residues long. CDR1 is SGHDN, CDR2 FVKESK, per germline.